These 25 T cell receptor beta chains came from one sample sequenced in a study of cytomegalovirus exposure and HLA in healthy donors. The primer mix had 60 Vbeta and 13 Jbeta primers. Generated by immunoSEQ multiplex PCR, the TCRdb table keeps only in-frame clones and is missing some. Of around 140,000 clones in the sample, just under 85% were seen once. The sequencing input was PBMCs. The receptors stem from a man younger than 40 in good health and CMV-seropositive.

J is TRBJ1-5 and V is TRBV28, with 8 bases lining up with TRBD1. The CDR3 runs to 16 residues. J lost 2 bases, V lost 9 bases, and 12 bases had no gene match. The V gene's germline CDR1 is MDHEN and CDR2 SYDVKM. DNA for the CDR3: TGTGCCAGTGACCGACAGGGGTTCAGGGGCAATCAGCCCCAGCATTTT. Residues: CASDRQGFRGNQPQHF.

This chain connects TRBV30 to TRBJ2-2, with 9 bases lining up with TRBD1. CDR3 size: 14 residues. Germline CDR1 and CDR2: GTSNPN and SVGIG (reference sequence). V was clipped by 7 bases and J by 4 bases; unmatched bases: 7. The CDR3, as DNA: TGTGCCTTGTCACAGGGGGCTGTCACCGGGGAGCTGTTTTTT. It yields the protein CALSQGAVTGELFF.

The chain has TRBV15 and TRBJ2-5; no clear D. This CDR3 is 14 amino acids long. Between the trimmed V and J ends, which lost 0 bases and 5 bases, there was a span of 10 bases. CDR1 is LNHNV, CDR2 YYDKDF, per germline (reference sequence). The DNA for the CDR3 is TGTGCCACCAGCAGAGATCTCGGTTCGGAGACCCAGTACTTC. Residues: CATSRDLGSETQYF.

This chain connects TRBV19 to TRBJ1-2; D uncertain. The V and J ends lost 1 base and 2 bases respectively, with 8 bases between them. The length of the CDR3 is 14 residues. Germline V gives CDR1 LNHDA, CDR2 SQIVND (reference sequence). The CDR3 region has the DNA TGTGCCAGTAGTATAGCTACCGGGAACTATGGCTACACCTTC. Amino acids: CASSIATGNYGYTF.

The chain uses TRBV11-1 and TRBJ2-3, with TRBD2 matching over 13 bases. Per the germline V gene, CDR1 is SGHAT and CDR2 is FQDESV (reference sequence). Trimming took 5 bases from V and 3 from J; bases not matched to a gene: 5. The CDR3 runs 16 residues. The CDR3 bases are TGTGCCAGCAGCCGTCGGACTAGCGGGAGTACAGATACGCAGTATTTT. This translates into CASSRRTSGSTDTQYF.

The V gene is TRBV5-1, the J gene TRBJ2-1, with 14 positions matching TRBD2. V lost 4 bases, J lost 6 bases, and 6 bases stayed unmatched. CDR1 and CDR2 from the germline V gene are SGHRS and YFSETQ. This CDR3 is 16 amino acids long. The CDR3 sequence: CASSPRLAGGGNEQFF. In nucleotides, the CDR3 is TGCGCCAGCAGCCCCCGACTAGCGGGAGGGGGCAATGAGCAGTTCTTC.

The CDR3 DNA follows: TGCGCCAGCAGTGATCGACTAGCGGGAGCTGAGACCCAGTACTTC. Its translation is CASSDRLAGAETQYF. The V gene is TRBV10-2, the J gene TRBJ2-5; 12 bases line up with TRBD2. J lost 5 bases, V lost 3 bases, and 4 bases had no gene match. The CDR3 covers 15 residues. The germline gives CDR1 WSHSY, CDR2 SAAADI.

This clone appeared a single time. V and J are TRBV7-9 and TRBJ1-3; 9 positions match TRBD1. V lost 8 bases, J lost 0 bases, and 11 bases stayed unmatched. The CDR3 runs 17 residues. Germline V CDR1 and CDR2: SEHNR, FQNEAQ (reference sequence). This CDR3 reads CASGPVGTGFSGNTIYF. CDR3 in DNA: TGTGCCAGCGGCCCTGTCGGGACAGGGTTCTCTGGAAACACCATATATTTT.

V gene TRBV7-2 combines with J gene TRBJ2-3; 7 bases align to TRBD2. The CDR3 covers 14 residues. Germline CDR1 and CDR2: SGHTA and FQGNSA. Trimming removed 5 bases from V and 7 bases from J; junction bases left unmatched: 9. Here the CDR3 reads CASSRTSDLNTQYF. In nucleotides, the CDR3 is TGTGCCAGCAGCAGGACTAGTGATCTGAATACGCAGTATTTT.

The chain employs TRBV7-2 and TRBJ2-5; maybe TRBD1 (5 bases). The CDR3 sequence is 15 residues long. Germline CDR1 reads SGHTA; CDR2 reads FQGNSA. Deletions cut 1 base from V and 2 bases from J, with 11 bases between. The CDR3 DNA reads TGTGCCAGCAGCTTAGGGCAGGGTCGGCAAGAGACCCAGTACTTC. This gives the protein CASSLGQGRQETQYF.

J is TRBJ2-5 and V is TRBV5-1; 10 bases align to TRBD1. The CDR3 consists of 16 residues. The V segment lost 0 bases and the J segment 4 bases; nucleotides outside the gene matches: 6. The V gene's germline CDR1 is SGHRS and CDR2 YFSETQ. The CDR3 loop reads CASSLVAGQGTETQYF. The DNA for the CDR3 is TGCGCCAGCAGCTTGGTAGCGGGACAGGGGACAGAGACCCAGTACTTC. Filled out from reference TRBV5-1 and TRBJ2-5, the complete variable domain reads KAGVTQTPRYLIKTRGQQVTLSCSPISGHRSVSWYQQTPGQGLQFLFEYFSETQRNKGNFPGRFSGRQFSNSRSEMNVSTLELGDSALYLCASSLVAGQGTETQYFGPGTRLLVL.

V gene TRBV7-9 combines with J gene TRBJ2-3; TRBD2 aligns across 11 bases. Unmatched junction bases numbered 3, after V lost 4 bases and J lost 3 bases. CDR1 SEHNR and CDR2 FQNEAQ come from the germline V gene (reference sequence). The CDR3 sequence is 15 residues long. As DNA, the CDR3 is TGTGCCAGCAGCTGGGGACTAGCGGCAACAGATACGCAGTATTTT. Its translation: CASSWGLAATDTQYF.

This chain joins TRBV7-3 and TRBJ1-6; 9 bases line up with TRBD1. With V trimmed by 5 bases and J by 4 bases, 6 bases remained unmatched. Germline loops: CDR1 SGHTA, CDR2 FQGTGA. The CDR3 covers 16 residues. The CDR3 nucleotides are TGTGCCAGCAGCCGTACAGGGGGCTCATATAATTCACCCCTCCACTTT. As protein: CASSRTGGSYNSPLHF.

The chain combines TRBV20-1 with TRBJ1-5; possibly TRBD1 for D (5 bases). Trimming stripped 1 base from V and 14 bases from J, with 12 bases between. Germline loops: CDR1 DFQATT, CDR2 SNEGSKA (reference sequence). The CDR3 length is 11 residues. The CDR3 region is CSARVVDKEHF. The CDR3 bases are TGCAGTGCTAGAGTAGTGGACAAGGAGCATTTT.

This chain joins TRBV7-9 and TRBJ2-5; TRBD1 agrees at 8 bases. CDR3 size: 16 residues. V shed 5 bases and J 3 bases; nucleotides not matched to a gene: 11. CDR1 SEHNR and CDR2 FQNEAQ come from the germline V gene (reference sequence). In DNA form, the CDR3 reads TGTGCCAGCAGCCATACGCCAGGGGGCGGAAAAGAGACCCAGTACTTC. This encodes CASSHTPGGGKETQYF.

The rearrangement uses TRBV18 and TRBJ1-3; D remains ambiguous. The CDR3 length is 15 residues. CDR1 is KGHSH and CDR2 is LQKENI in the germline V gene. Deletions cut 3 bases from V and 0 bases from J, with 9 bases between. CDR3 sequence reads: CASSPGRDSGNTIYF. The CDR3 DNA reads as TGTGCCAGCTCACCCGGTCGGGACTCTGGAAACACCATATATTTT.

The count of this clone is one. V usage is TRBV14 and J usage is TRBJ2-3; TRBD1 matches 9 bases. The trim removed 1 base at V and 5 bases at J, leaving 10 bases unmatched. The CDR3 length is 17 residues. Germline assignment: CDR1 SGHDN and CDR2 FVKESK. DNA of the CDR3: TGTGCCAGCAGCCAAGCGAGAGGGACAGGGACGGGAGATACGCAGTATTTT. This sequence encodes CASSQARGTGTGDTQYF.

The DNA of the CDR3 is TGCGCCAGCAGCCGAGGAGCCTCCACAGATACGCAGTATTTT. As protein: CASSRGASTDTQYF. The V and J genes are TRBV5-1 and TRBJ2-3, with unresolved D. Germline lookup yields CDR1 SGHRS and CDR2 YFSETQ. Trimming took off 4 bases at V and 2 bases at J, with 11 bases between the two ends. This CDR3 has 14 residues.

This clone was observed a handful of times. The chain links TRBV6-6 to TRBJ1-5, with a tentative D call TRBD1 (5 bases). V lost 5 bases, J lost 2 bases, and 13 bases lay in between. This CDR3 comprises 15 residues. Germline CDR1 is MNHNY and CDR2 is SVGAGI (reference sequence). The CDR3 DNA follows: TGTGCCAGCAGTCCCCCGGGGGGAGGCAATCAGCCCCAGCATTTT. Translation gives CASSPPGGGNQPQHF.

The chain recombines TRBV6-5 with TRBJ1-5; the D gene is possibly TRBD1 (5 bases). This CDR3 comprises 15 residues. Trimming pared 2 bases from V and 5 bases from J, leaving 13 bases between. Germline CDR1 reads MNHEY; CDR2 reads SVGAGI. DNA for the CDR3: TGTGCCAGCAGTTACGGGGCTGATAGGGATCAGCCCCAGCATTTT. This sequence encodes CASSYGADRDQPQHF.

In the case of this clone: At one end the junction does not follow the germline gene, possibly because of a read error. The chain employs TRBV28 and TRBJ2-3; 11 bases are shared with TRBD2. The germline gives CDR1 MDHEN, CDR2 SYDVKM. This CDR3 comprises 16 residues. CDR3 sequence reads: CATSPGTSGGTDTQYF. CDR3 bases: TGTGCCACCAGTCCTGGGACTAGCGGTGGCACAGATACGCAGTATTTT. The full variable domain, its missing parts supplied by reference TRBV28 and TRBJ2-3, is DVKVTQSSRYLVKRTGEKVFLECVQDMDHENMFWYRQDPGLGLRLIYFSYDVKMKEKGDIPEGYSVSREKKERFSLILESASTNQTSMYLCATSPGTSGGTDTQYFGPGTRLTVL.

The chain recombines TRBV25-1 with TRBJ1-6; D is perhaps TRBD1 (5 bases). Trimming took 9 bases from V and 7 from J, leaving 13 bases between them. The CDR3 totals 13 residues. Germline values: CDR1 MGHDK, CDR2 SYGVNS. This chain's CDR3 is CASGVGANSPLHF. The CDR3 DNA reads as TGTGCCAGTGGTGTAGGGGCGAATTCACCCCTCCACTTT.

This clone occurred once. The chain combines TRBV11-3 with TRBJ2-1, with D possibly TRBD1 on 6 matching bases. Trimming took 3 bases from V and 1 from J, leaving 10 bases between them. The length of the CDR3 is 15 residues. Germline CDR1 and CDR2: SGHNT and YENEEA. CDR3 protein: CASSFGGLSYNEQFF. For the CDR3, the DNA is TGTGCCAGCAGCTTTGGGGGCCTTTCCTACAATGAGCAGTTCTTC.

The rearrangement links TRBV19 to TRBJ1-5, with a possible D match to TRBD1 (6 bases). Germline V gene lookup returns CDR1 LNHDA and CDR2 SQIVND (reference sequence). Trimming took off 3 bases at V and 11 bases at J, with 17 bases between the two ends. The CDR3 is 14 amino acids. This CDR3 is CASSMLTGSGTQHF. In DNA form, the CDR3 reads TGTGCCAGTAGTATGCTGACAGGTTCAGGGACCCAGCATTTT. Based on the CDR3 plus reference TRBV19 and TRBJ1-5, the full variable domain is DGGITQSPKYLFRKEGQNVTLSCEQNLNHDAMYWYRQDPGQGLRLIYYSQIVNDFQKGDIAEGYSVSREKKESFPLTVTSAQKNPTAFYLCASSMLTGSGTQHFGDGTRLSIL.

The chain couples TRBV7-3 to TRBJ2-2, with D possibly TRBD1 on 6 matching bases. CDR1 SGHTA and CDR2 FQGTGA come from the germline V gene. The germline V and J ends were trimmed by 5 bases and 5 bases, with 9 bases remaining between them. This CDR3 is built from 13 residues. The CDR3 DNA sequence: TGTGCCAGCAGCCCACAGGGAACCGGGGAGCTGTTTTTT. Its protein product is CASSPQGTGELFF.